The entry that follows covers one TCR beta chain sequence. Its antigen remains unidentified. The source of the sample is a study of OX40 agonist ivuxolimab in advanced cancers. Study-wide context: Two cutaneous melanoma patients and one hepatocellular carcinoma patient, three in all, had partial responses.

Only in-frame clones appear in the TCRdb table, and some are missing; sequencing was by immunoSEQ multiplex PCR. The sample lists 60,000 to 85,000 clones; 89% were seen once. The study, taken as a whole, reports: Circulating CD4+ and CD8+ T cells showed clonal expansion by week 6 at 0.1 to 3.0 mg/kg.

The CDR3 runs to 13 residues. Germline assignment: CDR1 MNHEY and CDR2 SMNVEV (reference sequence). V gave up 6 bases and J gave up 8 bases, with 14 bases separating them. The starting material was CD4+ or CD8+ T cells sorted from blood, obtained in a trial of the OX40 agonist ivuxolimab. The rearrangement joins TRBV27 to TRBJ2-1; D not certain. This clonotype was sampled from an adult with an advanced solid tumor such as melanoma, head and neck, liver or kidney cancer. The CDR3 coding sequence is TGTGCCAGCAGCCCCCGGCGAGGCGATGAGCAGTTCTTC. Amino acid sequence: CASSPRRGDEQFF.